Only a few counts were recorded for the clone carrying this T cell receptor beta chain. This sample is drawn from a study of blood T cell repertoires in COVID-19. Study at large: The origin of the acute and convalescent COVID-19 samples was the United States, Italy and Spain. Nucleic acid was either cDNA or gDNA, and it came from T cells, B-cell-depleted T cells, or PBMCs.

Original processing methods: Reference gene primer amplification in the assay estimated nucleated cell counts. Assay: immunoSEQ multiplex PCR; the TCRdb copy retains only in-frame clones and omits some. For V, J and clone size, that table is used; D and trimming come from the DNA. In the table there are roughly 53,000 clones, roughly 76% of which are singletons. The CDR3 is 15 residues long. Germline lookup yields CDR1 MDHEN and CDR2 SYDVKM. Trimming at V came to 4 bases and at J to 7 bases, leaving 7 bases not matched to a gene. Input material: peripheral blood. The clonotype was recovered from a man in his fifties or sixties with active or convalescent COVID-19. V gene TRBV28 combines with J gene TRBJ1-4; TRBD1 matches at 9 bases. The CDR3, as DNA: TGTGCCAGCAGTTCGACAGGGGGAAGTAGTGAAAAACTGTTTTTT. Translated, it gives CASSSTGGSSEKLFF.